This TCR beta chain was documented in a study of OX40 agonist ivuxolimab in advanced cancers. Study-level background: The mean age was approximately 60 years, ranging from 23 to 79, with under 90% of participants male.

The CDR3 contains 15 residues. The germline CDR1 and CDR2 sequences are SSHAT and FNYEAQ (reference sequence). General study results and limits: Researchers report that CD8+ T cells had, on average, more expanded clones than CD4+.

Regarding this clone: The antigen remains undetermined. At one boundary the junction diverges from the germline segment, which might be a read error.

Libraries were prepared by immunoSEQ multiplex PCR; TCRdb keeps only in-frame clonotypes and omits some of them. The sample has roughly 13,000 clones; about 83% are singletons. The starting material was CD4+ or CD8+ T cells sorted from blood, obtained in a trial of the OX40 agonist ivuxolimab. This clonotype was sampled from an adult with an advanced solid tumor such as melanoma, head and neck, liver or kidney cancer. The chain has TRBV7-7 and TRBJ2-2, with D possibly matching TRBD2 (5 bases). The CDR3 protein is CASSSPGYRTGELFF. The CDR3 DNA reads as TGTGCTAGCAGCTCACCGGGATATAGGACCGGGGAGCTGTTTTTT.